The rows below give T cell receptor beta chains drawn from one sample of a study of CD8+ T cells in alopecia areata. Profiled with immunoSEQ multiplex PCR; TCRdb holds only in-frame clones, not every one. The table lists about 270,000 clones, around three fifths of them singletons, with 0.9% to 0.95% in the top ten. Sequenced material: CD4+ T cells sorted from blood, taken at week 52, from a patient treated with tofacitinib. All receptors derive from a human donor with alopecia areata. The CDR3 runs from the conserved cysteine through the conserved F or W. Fields, in order: clone size, J gene, D gene, V gene, CDR3 protein, CDR3 DNA. D genes are given only for firm matches. Clone size is shown for a subset of rows, as once, few, many or a class of expanded clone.

.	TRBJ1-2	.	TRBV7-9	CASSPARRIAGGYTF	TGTGCCAGCAGCCCCGCCCGACGGATCGCCGGTGGCTACACCTTC
.	TRBJ1-4	TRBD1	TRBV6-6	CASRTGQGATNEKLFF	TGTGCCAGCAGAACGGGACAGGGGGCAACTAATGAAAAACTGTTTTTT
.	TRBJ2-5	TRBD1	TRBV5-4	CASRRDRGETQYF	TGTGCCAGCAGAAGGGACAGGGGAGAGACCCAGTACTTC
.	TRBJ1-1	.	TRBV15	CATSRRTAGNTEAFF	TGTGCCACCAGCCGACGGACAGCGGGGAACACTGAAGCTTTCTTT
.	TRBJ2-1	.	TRBV30	CAWSVTDNEQFF	TGTGCCTGGAGTGTCACCGACAATGAGCAGTTCTTC
.	TRBJ1-2	TRBD1	TRBV7-9	CASGRRGLGGYTF	TGTGCCAGCGGACGCAGGGGGCTGGGAGGCTACACCTTC
few	TRBJ1-6	TRBD1	TRBV13	CASSLNRGSPLHF	TGTGCCAGCAGCCTGAACAGGGGCTCACCCCTCCACTTT
.	TRBJ1-5	.	TRBV7-8	CASSRLGTAGGQPQHF	TGTGCCAGCAGCAGGCTGGGCACAGCGGGGGGCCAGCCCCAGCATTTT
.	TRBJ1-2	.	TRBV30	CAWSGRQVVTF	TGTGCCTGGAGTGGGAGACAGGTGGTAACCTTC
.	TRBJ2-1	TRBD2	TRBV29-1	CSVELAGRTNEQFF	TGCAGCGTTGAGTTAGCGGGTAGGACCAATGAGCAGTTCTTC
few	TRBJ1-1	.	TRBV5-4	CASSPGTVFGTEAFF	TGTGCCAGCAGCCCGGGGACGGTGTTTGGCACTGAAGCTTTCTTT
once	TRBJ1-1	TRBD1	TRBV6-5	CASTGQGRTEAFF	TGTGCCAGCACTGGACAGGGAAGAACTGAAGCTTTCTTT
.	TRBJ2-7	.	TRBV28	CASSTPGVPSYEQYF	TGTGCCAGCAGTACCCCAGGGGTGCCCTCCTACGAGCAGTACTTC
.	TRBJ2-7	TRBD1	TRBV7-8	CASSARQGGAYEQYF	TGTGCCAGCAGCGCCAGACAGGGGGGCGCCTACGAGCAGTACTTC
.	TRBJ2-2	.	TRBV4-3	CASSQAAAGNTGELFF	TGCGCCAGCAGCCAAGCCGCGGCAGGGAACACCGGGGAGCTGTTTTTT